Listed below are T cell receptor beta chains from one sample, sequenced in a study of cytomegalovirus exposure and HLA in healthy donors. The protocol was immunoSEQ multiplex PCR, while the TCRdb copy is restricted to in-frame clones and leaves out a portion. The sample has 150,000 to 200,000 clones; 80% to 90% are singletons. Sequences were obtained from PBMCs. Receptors originate from a woman aged 25-40 years in good health and CMV-seronegative. The CDR3 runs from the conserved cysteine through the conserved F or W. A D gene is named only where the DNA matches it firmly. Clone size is stated in some rows and not others, as once, few, many or a class when expanded.

>TRBD1|TRBJ1-5|TRBV30|.
TGTGCCTGGAAATTGGACAGGGCAGATCAGCCCCAGCATTTT
CAWKLDRADQPQHF
>.|TRBJ1-5|TRBV19|once
TGTGCCAGTAGTGACTCGGGGGTCGATCAGCCCCAGCATTTT
CASSDSGVDQPQHF
>.|TRBJ2-2|TRBV6-1|.
TGTGCCAGCAGTGGTCAGGACACCGGGGAGCTGTTTTTT
CASSGQDTGELFF
>.|TRBJ1-5|TRBV4-1|.
TGCGCCAGCAGCCCTCGGGACTATAGCAATCAGCCCCAGCATTTT
CASSPRDYSNQPQHF
>.|TRBJ2-7|TRBV5-1|.
TGCGCCAGCAGCTTCGGCGGAGAGCAGTACTTC
CASSFGGEQYF
>TRBD2|TRBJ2-7|TRBV5-4|.
TGTGCCTACAAGCGGGGCGACAACTACGAGCAGTACTTC
CAYKRGDNYEQYF
>.|TRBJ1-2|TRBV11-2|.
TGTGCCAGCAGCTTAGACAGAACCTATGGCTACACCTTC
CASSLDRTYGYTF
>TRBD1|TRBJ2-1|TRBV27|.
TGTGCCAGCAGTACCCGGACAGGGGTGGGTCATGAGCAGTTCTTC
CASSTRTGVGHEQFF
>TRBD1|TRBJ1-2|TRBV6-5|.
TGTGCCAGCAAAACCGGGACAGCCTATGGCTACACCTTC
CASKTGTAYGYTF
>.|TRBJ2-7|TRBV7-8|.
TGTGCCAGCAGCTTAGCGCGGGACGCGACCTACGAGCAGTACTTC
CASSLARDATYEQYF
>TRBD2|TRBJ2-3|TRBV27|.
TGTGCCAGTACGGGACTAGCGAACACAGATACGCAGTATTTT
CASTGLANTDTQYF
>.|TRBJ2-5|TRBV27|few
TGTGCCAGCAGTTCCCCGGGGTTGGGGGAGACCCAGTACTTC
CASSSPGLGETQYF
>.|TRBJ1-5|TRBV10-2|once
TGCGCCAGCAGTGAAGCCGGGGGAGGCAATCAGCCCCAGCATTTT
CASSEAGGGNQPQHF
>.|TRBJ1-5|TRBV5-5|.
TGTGCCAGCAGCCTAACTCTGCTTACTAGCAATCAGCCCCAGCATTTT
CASSLTLLTSNQPQHF
>TRBD1|TRBJ2-7|TRBV7-9|once
TGTGCCAGCAGCCGGGACAGGGGCTTTGAAGAGCAGTACTTC
CASSRDRGFEEQYF
>.|TRBJ2-5|TRBV18|.
TGTGCCAGCTCACCCCCCCACAGGCCAGCGTCCCAGTACTTC
CASSPPHRPASQYF
>.|TRBJ1-6|TRBV9|.
TGTGCCAGCAGCGCAGGACACTGGCCCCTCCACTTT
CASSAGHWPLHF
>TRBD1|TRBJ1-5|TRBV6-1|.
TGTGCCAGCAGTGGAAGACAGGGTAGGAATCAGCCCCAGCATTTT
CASSGRQGRNQPQHF
>.|TRBJ1-4|TRBV4-1|.
TGCGCCAGCAGTCTGGGAGATGAAAAACTGTTTTTT
CASSLGDEKLFF
>.|TRBJ2-7|TRBV7-9|.
TGTGCCAGCAGCTTAGTGGCAAATTACGAGCAGTACTTC
CASSLVANYEQYF
>.|TRBJ2-7|TRBV6-1|few
TGTGCCAGCAGGGACTGGCACGCCTACGAGCAGTACTTC
CASRDWHAYEQYF
>TRBD1|TRBJ1-4|TRBV5-6|.
TGTGCCAGCAGCTTGGCGGGACAGAATGAAAAACTGTTTTTT
CASSLAGQNEKLFF
>.|TRBJ2-7|TRBV19|once
TGTGCCAGTAGCCCGACACCACAAACTTACGAGCAGTACTTC
CASSPTPQTYEQYF
>TRBD2|TRBJ2-1|TRBV10-1|few
TGCGCCAGCAGTGAGTCTACTAGCGGGGGGGCTTATGAGCAGTTCTTC
CASSESTSGGAYEQFF
>.|TRBJ1-2|TRBV5-6|once
TGTGCCAGCAGCTTTGTGGGAAGCGGGGGCTACACCTTC
CASSFVGSGGYTF
>TRBD2|TRBJ2-1|TRBV4-1|.
TGCGCCAGCAGCCAAGGGACTAGCGGGGAGACCTACAATGAGCAGTTCTTC
CASSQGTSGETYNEQFF
>TRBD2|TRBJ2-1|TRBV7-2|.
TGTGCCAGCAGCTCCCGTCCGGCGGGGGGGTTTAATGAGCAGTTCTTC
CASSSRPAGGFNEQFF
>.|TRBJ2-7|TRBV30|.
TGTGCCTGGAGTGTTCGGAGAGTGCTCTCTTACGAGCAGTACTTC
CAWSVRRVLSYEQYF
>TRBD2|TRBJ2-2|TRBV10-2|.
TGCGCCAGCAGTCTCGCGCGGGGGGGCCCCAACACCGGGGAGCTGTTTTTT
CASSLARGGPNTGELFF
>TRBD1|TRBJ1-1|TRBV2|.
TGTGCCAGCAGTGATGGGCAGGGGGCCACTGAAGCTTTCTTT
CASSDGQGATEAFF
>.|TRBJ2-2|TRBV16|.
TGTGCCAGCAGCCAATCCCTGGCTGAATCGAACACCGGGGAGCTGTTTTTT
CASSQSLAESNTGELFF
>.|TRBJ1-2|TRBV27|.
TGTGCCAGCAGTCGCCAGGGCTATGGCTACACCTTC
CASSRQGYGYTF
>.|TRBJ2-7|TRBV7-9|.
TGTGCCAGCAGCGTAGGCCAGGGCGCACGGACCTACGAGCAGTACTTC
CASSVGQGARTYEQYF
>.|TRBJ2-4|TRBV27|.
TGTGCCAGCAGTACCTCCGGGGCGGGGATATGGAGGGGCATTCAGTACTTC
CASSTSGAGIWRGIQYF
>TRBD1|TRBJ2-1|TRBV2|.
TGTGCCAGCATCCGGGACAGCTCCTACAATGAGCAGTTCTTC
CASIRDSSYNEQFF
>TRBD1|TRBJ1-1|TRBV7-9|.
TGTGCCAGCAGCTCCCCGGACAGGGGGGAAAACACTGAAGCTTTCTTT
CASSSPDRGENTEAFF
>.|TRBJ2-7|TRBV6-1|.
TGTGCCAGCAGTGTGGAGAACGACGATATCTACGAGCAGTACTTC
CASSVENDDIYEQYF
>TRBD2|TRBJ2-2|TRBV7-9|.
TGTGCCAGCAGGTCATCCCCCCAGCGGGGTCACACCGGGGAGCTGTTTTTT
CASRSSPQRGHTGELFF
>.|TRBJ2-7|TRBV11-2|.
TGTGCCAGCAGCCCATTGGCCGAGCGTCCCGAGCAGTACTTC
CASSPLAERPEQYF
>.|TRBJ1-3|TRBV6-1|.
TGTGCCAGCAGTGAAGGGCGGAGCCTCTCTGGAAACACCATATATTTT
CASSEGRSLSGNTIYF
>.|TRBJ1-1|TRBV29-1|few
TGCAGCGTTGCGGACACTGAAGCTTTCTTT
CSVADTEAFF
>TRBD2|TRBJ2-7|TRBV4-3|.
TGCGCCAGCAGCCAAGACGCGGGGGGTCTTACCTACGAGCAGTACTTC
CASSQDAGGLTYEQYF